The sample holds a few counts of the clone carrying this TCR beta chain. The same CDR3 can be traced to other DNA sequences in this sample. This entry belongs to a study of shared clonotypes between healthy human individuals. Trimming took off 2 bases at V and 1 base at J, with 5 bases between the two ends. Looked up from germline, CDR1 is MNHNS and CDR2 is SASEGT. This CDR3 spans 13 amino acids. Unsorted PBMCs provided DNA that was sequenced on ten immunoSEQ deep assay plates. Clones were sequenced by immunoSEQ multiplex PCR, and TCRdb holds only the in-frame ones, with some missing. The sample carries 400,000 to 600,000 clones, around 79% recorded once.

The chain employs TRBV6-1 and TRBJ1-1, with D hard to call. Sequencing used PBMCs. The receptor was derived from a woman aged 40 to 50 in good health. Some clones in this sample may be carry-over from other donors' samples. The CDR3 region is CASSEQPNTEAFF. The CDR3 DNA reads as TGTGCCAGCAGTGAACAGCCGAACACTGAAGCTTTCTTT.